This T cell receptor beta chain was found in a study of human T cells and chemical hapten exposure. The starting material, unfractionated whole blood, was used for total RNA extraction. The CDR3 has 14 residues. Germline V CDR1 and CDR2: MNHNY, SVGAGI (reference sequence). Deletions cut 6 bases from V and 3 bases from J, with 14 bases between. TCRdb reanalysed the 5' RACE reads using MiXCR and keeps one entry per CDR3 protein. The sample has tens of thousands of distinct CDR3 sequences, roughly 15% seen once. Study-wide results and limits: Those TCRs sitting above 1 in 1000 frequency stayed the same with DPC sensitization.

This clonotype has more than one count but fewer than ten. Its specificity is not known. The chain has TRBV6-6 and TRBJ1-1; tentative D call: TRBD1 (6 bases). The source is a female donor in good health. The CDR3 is CASRSGGPDTEAFF. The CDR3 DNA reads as TGTGCCAGCAGGAGTGGGGGGCCGGACACTGAAGCTTTCTTT.